Following are 26 T cell receptor beta chains from one sample sequenced in a study of cytomegalovirus exposure and HLA in healthy donors. The PCR had 60 Vbeta and 13 Jbeta primers. Generated by immunoSEQ multiplex PCR, the TCRdb table keeps only in-frame clones and is missing some. In the table there are around 63,000 clones, around 80% of which are singletons. Sequenced: PBMCs. The receptor source for this set is a woman aged 25 to 39 in good health and CMV-seronegative.

The V call is TRBV12-5, the J call TRBJ1-4, with D tentatively TRBD1 (5 bases). The germline CDR1 and CDR2 sequences are LGHNT and FRNRAP. The CDR3 loop spans 13 amino acids. The CDR3 DNA sequence: TGTGCCAGCTTAGGGGAATCCTACGAAAAACTGTTTTTT. This sequence encodes CASLGESYEKLFF.

A remark on this clone: This specimen includes other DNA sequences encoding the same CDR3. V usage is TRBV7-2 and J usage is TRBJ2-3; 8 nucleotides agree with TRBD2. V shed 6 bases, J shed 8 bases, and the junction held 16 bases outside the gene matches. The CDR3 is 16 residues long. Germline assignment: CDR1 SGHTA and CDR2 FQGNSA. CDR3 coding DNA: TGTGCCAGCAGACTAGGGACGGCGGGAGGCCGGGGTACGCAGTATTTT. It codes for CASRLGTAGGRGTQYF.

The chain uses TRBV9 and TRBJ2-3, with a weak D call TRBD1 (6 bases). The CDR3 runs to 11 residues. CDR1 is SGDLS, CDR2 YYNGEE, per germline. V lost 8 bases and J lost 6, with 10 bases in between. The CDR3 DNA follows: TGTGCCAGTTCCCAGGGGGATACGCAGTATTTT. Translating it yields CASSQGDTQYF.

V gene TRBV4-3 combines with J gene TRBJ1-4; D is unresolved. With 1 base removed from V and 3 bases from J, the gap between germline ends came to 9 bases. The CDR3 contains 15 residues. Germline V gene sequence: CDR1 LGHNA, CDR2 YSLEER. The CDR3 nucleotides are TGCGCCAGCAGCCAAGGCGGTTTTCCTAATGAAAAACTGTTTTTT. It yields the protein CASSQGGFPNEKLFF.

The chain couples TRBV5-6 to TRBJ1-1, with a weak D call TRBD1 (5 bases). The CDR3 runs 13 residues. V shed 4 bases and J shed 4 bases, with 11 bases lying between them. The germline V gene encodes CDR1 SGHDT and CDR2 YYEEEE. The CDR3 is CASSLGGGTEAFF. Here the CDR3 DNA reads TGTGCCAGCAGCCTCGGGGGAGGCACTGAAGCTTTCTTT.

The chain joins TRBV28 to TRBJ1-1; the D gene is possibly TRBD1 (6 bases). Looked up from germline, CDR1 is MDHEN and CDR2 is SYDVKM. Trimming removed 6 bases at V and 0 bases at J, with 11 bases between. The CDR3 covers 14 residues. CDR3 residues: CASSWGRVNTEAFF. For the CDR3, the DNA is TGTGCCAGCAGCTGGGGGCGTGTGAACACTGAAGCTTTCTTT.

This clone was seen a few times. The chain links TRBV6-5 to TRBJ2-7; 13 bases line up with TRBD2. J gave up 3 bases and V 5 bases, and 4 bases lay outside the gene matches. Per germline, CDR1 MNHEY and CDR2 SVGAGI. The CDR3 loop spans 15 amino acids. The CDR3 spells CASSRTSGGSYEQYF. CDR3 sequence (DNA): TGTGCCAGCAGTCGGACTAGCGGGGGAAGCTACGAGCAGTACTTC.

This rearrangement joins TRBV9 to TRBJ2-7; TRBD1 aligns across 7 bases. With V trimmed by 3 bases and J by 5 bases, 11 bases remained unmatched. The CDR3 extends over 15 amino acids. The germline V gene has CDR1 SGDLS and CDR2 YYNGEE. The CDR3 is CASSAGGLAFNEQYF. CDR3 DNA sequence: TGTGCCAGCAGCGCAGGGGGATTGGCGTTCAACGAGCAGTACTTC. The whole variable domain, filled in from reference TRBV9 and TRBJ2-7, reads DSGVTQTPKHLITATGQRVTLRCSPRSGDLSVYWYQQSLDQGLQFLIQYYNGEERAKGNILERFSAQQFPDLHSELNLSSLELGDSALYFCASSAGGLAFNEQYFGPGTRLTVT.

The gene calls are TRBV10-3 and TRBJ2-1, with 10 bases that match TRBD1. Germline V lookup: CDR1 ENHRY, CDR2 SYGVKD. Trimming cost V 6 bases and J 5 bases; bases outside gene matches: 16. The CDR3 is 18 amino acids. CDR3 region: CAISPITLTGGIHNEQFF. The CDR3 bases are TGTGCCATCAGCCCCATTACCTTGACAGGGGGCATCCACAATGAGCAGTTCTTC.

The V and J genes are TRBV30 and TRBJ1-1, with D hard to call. V lost 4 bases and J 4 bases, leaving 10 bases between the germline ends. The CDR3 length is 12 residues. From germline, CDR1 is GTSNPN and CDR2 SVGIG (reference sequence). The CDR3 here is CAWTEARTEAFF. CDR3 sequence (DNA): TGTGCCTGGACAGAAGCGCGCACTGAAGCTTTCTTT.

The gene calls are TRBV11-2 and TRBJ1-1; 9 bases line up with TRBD1. The J segment lost 4 bases and the V segment lost 1 base, leaving 10 bases of the junction unmatched. Germline V gives CDR1 SGHAT, CDR2 FQNNGV. The CDR3 is 17 amino acids. The DNA for the CDR3 is TGTGCCAGCAGCTTAGCGCAGACAGGGGGAGGGAGCACTGAAGCTTTCTTT. Encoded protein: CASSLAQTGGGSTEAFF.

This chain joins TRBV6-5 and TRBJ2-7; D is unresolved. The germline CDR1 and CDR2 sequences are MNHEY and SVGAGI. CDR3 length: 13 amino acids. The V gene lost 6 bases and the J gene lost 2 bases, with 11 bases spanning the gap. CDR3 sequence: CASSHDLAYEQYF. The CDR3 DNA reads TGTGCCAGCAGCCACGACTTAGCCTACGAGCAGTACTTC.

V and J are TRBV2 and TRBJ2-3, with a possible D match to TRBD2 (5 bases). V gave up 1 base and J gave up 11 bases, with 7 bases separating them. This CDR3 has 11 residues. Germline CDR1 and CDR2: SNHLY and FYNNEI. The CDR3 reads CASSEERMQYF. The DNA for the CDR3 is TGTGCCAGCAGTGAAGAGCGGATGCAGTATTTT.

The chain carries TRBV5-6 and TRBJ2-1; D is possibly TRBD1 (5 bases). CDR3 size: 17 residues. The V end was cut by 0 bases, the J end by 1 base, with 14 bases between. From germline, CDR1 is SGHDT and CDR2 YYEEEE. The CDR3 DNA reads TGTGCCAGCAGCTTGGCCTGGCAGGGCCAGTCCTACAATGAGCAGTTCTTC. This translates into CASSLAWQGQSYNEQFF.

The rearrangement joins TRBV15 to TRBJ1-1, with a tentative D call TRBD1 (5 bases). Germline V lookup: CDR1 LNHNV, CDR2 YYDKDF (reference sequence). The CDR3 extends over 14 amino acids. Trimming took 1 base from V and 6 from J, leaving 12 bases between them. CDR3 bases: TGTGCCACCAGCAGAGTAAAGGGAGGGGCTGAAGCTTTCTTT. As protein: CATSRVKGGAEAFF.

The rearrangement links TRBV5-1 to TRBJ2-1; 9 nucleotides line up with TRBD1. The length of the CDR3 is 14 residues. Trimming cost V 4 bases and J 10 bases; bases outside gene matches: 9. CDR1 is SGHRS and CDR2 is YFSETQ in the germline V gene. The CDR3 loop reads CASSLTGGGREQFF. CDR3 bases: TGCGCCAGCAGCCTGACAGGGGGTGGACGGGAGCAGTTCTTC.

This clone was detected once. The chain uses TRBV28 and TRBJ1-4, with D possibly being TRBD1 (6 bases). Germline CDR1 and CDR2: MDHEN and SYDVKM. With 6 bases removed from V and 7 bases from J, the gap between germline ends came to 18 bases. CDR3 length: 15 amino acids. The CDR3: CASRGSRGDSEKLFF. The CDR3, as DNA: TGTGCCAGCAGGGGGAGCAGGGGAGATAGTGAAAAACTGTTTTTT.

The rearrangement uses TRBV7-2 and TRBJ2-1, with D tentatively TRBD1 (6 bases). The ends were cut back, 1 base at V and 2 bases at J, with 12 bases in the middle. Germline V gene sequence: CDR1 SGHTA, CDR2 FQGNSA. The CDR3 totals 16 residues. CDR3 amino acids: CASSLGLGAAYNEQFF. CDR3 bases: TGTGCCAGCAGCTTAGGTCTGGGGGCGGCCTACAATGAGCAGTTCTTC.

The chain is built from TRBV7-2 and TRBJ1-1; 8 bases align to TRBD1. CDR3 length equals 15 residues. Germline-derived CDR1 and CDR2 are SGHTA and FQGNSA. Losses at the gene ends were 3 bases for V and 4 bases for J; bases not matched to a gene: 7. The CDR3 protein is CASSLAQGAGTEAFF. The DNA of the CDR3 is TGTGCCAGCAGCTTGGCGCAGGGGGCTGGCACTGAAGCTTTCTTT.

V usage is TRBV30 and J usage is TRBJ1-2, with 7 positions matching TRBD1. Trimming removed 5 bases from V and 5 bases from J; junction bases left unmatched: 5. The CDR3 extends over 12 amino acids. Germline V lookup: CDR1 GTSNPN, CDR2 SVGIG (reference sequence). CDR3 DNA sequence: TGTGCCTGGGGACAGGAGCGATATGGCTACACCTTC. This sequence encodes CAWGQERYGYTF.

The chain employs TRBV14 and TRBJ1-1; unclear D gene. CDR3 length equals 15 residues. Germline V lookup: CDR1 SGHDN, CDR2 FVKESK. V was pared by 1 base and J by 1 base, with 10 bases between. This CDR3 is CASSQVAGKNTEAFF. The CDR3 DNA reads TGTGCCAGCAGCCAAGTGGCGGGCAAGAACACTGAAGCTTTCTTT.

The chain carries TRBV11-3 and TRBJ1-1, with unresolved D. This CDR3 spans 10 amino acids. CDR1 and CDR2 (germline): SGHNT, YENEEA. The V and J ends lost 5 bases and 10 bases respectively, with 8 bases between them. CDR3: CASSPVLAFF. CDR3 DNA sequence: TGTGCCAGCAGCCCTGTCTTAGCTTTCTTT. Full variable domain (outside the CDR3, taken from reference TRBV11-3 and TRBJ1-1): EAGVVQSPRYKIIEKKQPVAFWCNPISGHNTLYWYLQNLGQGPELLIRYENEEAVDDSQLPKDRFSAERLKGVDSTLKIQPAELGDSAVYLCASSPVLAFFGQGTRLTVV.

This chain connects TRBV14 to TRBJ2-7; TRBD1 is a possible D gene (6 bases). This CDR3 is built from 15 residues. From germline, CDR1 is SGHDN and CDR2 FVKESK. The V and J ends lost 0 bases and 4 bases respectively, with 13 bases between them. CDR3 residues: CASSQEDSLMYEQYF. The CDR3 DNA follows: TGTGCCAGCAGCCAAGAGGACAGTTTAATGTACGAGCAGTACTTC.

V and J are TRBV29-1 and TRBJ2-3; TRBD1 matches at 9 bases. The CDR3 totals 14 residues. Germline trimming cut 6 bases from V and 2 bases from J; bases unmatched to any gene: 6. CDR1 is SQVTM and CDR2 is ANQGSEA in the germline V gene. Here the CDR3 reads CSVGGTGFTDTQYF. CDR3 nucleotide sequence: TGCAGCGTGGGGGGGACAGGGTTCACAGATACGCAGTATTTT.

This clone was seen a single time. This chain uses TRBV19 with TRBJ2-5; 13 bases are a match to TRBD2. Germline-derived CDR1 and CDR2 are LNHDA and SQIVND (reference sequence). The V and J ends lost 5 bases and 5 bases, in that order; junction bases with no gene match: 5. The CDR3 has 15 residues. In nucleotides, the CDR3 is TGTGCCAGTAGTGAACTAGCGGGGGGGCAGGAGACCCAGTACTTC. Translated, it gives CASSELAGGQETQYF.

This clone was counted once. The chain recombines TRBV7-2 with TRBJ2-2, with 10 bases matching TRBD2. V trimming: 5 bases; J trimming: 1 base; junction bases outside the gene matches: 1. CDR1 is SGHTA and CDR2 is FQGNSA in the germline V gene. The CDR3 is 15 residues long. DNA for the CDR3: TGTGCCAGCAGCCGGACTAGCGGGAACACCGGGGAGCTGTTTTTT. Its translation is CASSRTSGNTGELFF.